The clone carrying this TCR beta chain has at least ten counts. Antigen specificity is unknown. The source of the blood RNA was unsorted whole blood, and germline DNA was extracted as well. In advance of surgery, roughly 4.4 milliliters of peripheral blood were collected. The entry originates in a study of tumor-infiltrating lymphocytes in primary liver carcinoma. At the level of the study: Patients had primary liver carcinoma treated by surgical resection.

The germline V gene encodes CDR1 SGHDN and CDR2 FVKESK. This CDR3 has 15 residues. Unmatched junction bases numbered 5, after V lost 4 bases and J lost 4 bases. Study findings and constraints: The top-250-clone fraction was significantly higher in tumors than in blood (p = 0.039). Researchers found tumor-adjacent and tumor-blood pairs overlapped less than tumor region pairs.

A primer matching the constant region was used to make TCR beta cDNA from approximately 520 ng of total RNA. Construction of TCR beta libraries relied on three successive nested multiplex PCR rounds employing slightly modified ARM-PCR. Primers for the first two PCR rounds were TRBV1-TRBV30 forward primers and a C-beta reverse primer (around 10 cycles per round). TCRdb itself ran the multiplex PCR reads through MiXCR, one entry per CDR3 protein. Of 300,000 to 350,000 distinct CDR3 sequences listed, approximately 65% were seen once; the top ten hold about 6.1%. Sequencing was carried out using peripheral blood. The sequence was obtained from a man aged 40-50 years with primary liver carcinoma and hepatitis B virus infection. The genes are TRBV14 and TRBJ2-1; TRBD2 matches at 9 bases. Written as DNA, the CDR3 is TGTGCCAGCAGCCTCGGACTAGCGCGATACAATGAGCAGTTCTTC. Translating it yields CASSLGLARYNEQFF.